A single T cell receptor (beta chain) is shown here with its context. In its sample, this clonotype was seen a few times. This receptor's antigen is unknown. No base qualities exist here, and no much larger clone lies one base off it. This record comes from a study of human T cells and chemical hapten exposure (dated by TCRdb to about 2021). A note on the overall study: For sensitization, 2% DPC in acetone was applied to a 2 cm by 2 cm area of upper inner arm skin. Throughout the study period of about 23 weeks, patients also received therapeutic DPC doses to the scalp every week. Patch testing was performed on the upper back with Finn chambers containing 0.01% DPC, and the patch tests were scored after 6 days according to International Contact Dermatitis Research Group standards. Alopecia areata with under or over 50% scalp involvement, alopecia totalis and alopecia universalis were represented in the patient cohort, which was mostly female. Libraries were pooled for sequencing, and per-sample TCR yields varied mainly because of small differences in library volumes within the pool. This study followed changes in the peripheral blood TCR repertoire in vivo during primary and secondary sensitization of alopecia patients to the hapten diphenylcyclopropenone (DPC). Patient blood was sampled pre-sensitization (week 0) and at 2, 6 and about 24 weeks after DPC sensitization. Approximately 28 alopecia patients gave blood for TCR sequencing at one to four time points (pre-sensitization, 2, 6 and 24 weeks). The research as a whole found: Expanded TCRs formed significantly more large CDR3 similarity clusters than pre-sensitization or healthy control sets, consistent with antigen-driven responses. Repeated subsampling changed both the strength of the expansion versus patch-test correlation and the threshold at which the correlation became significant. No change with DPC sensitization was found in the number of TCRs above 1 in 1000 frequency, and no evidence of global repertoire structure alterations was found. Patch test score was positively correlated with the number of PT1 expanded TCRs, with significance at thresholds 8, 16 and 32 but not at 4. Alopecia, a presumed autoimmune disease, was present in all patients, so the immune response of the patients might differ from that of healthy individuals.

The sample's time point, from its label and the paper: pre-sensitization, week 0. What the treatment or condition label conveys for this sample: therapeutic diphenylcyclopropenone sensitization with weekly scalp DPC. At every patch-test visit, the blood draw took place before the patch test was put on. Patients were eligible if aged 18 to 70, diagnosed with alopecia and judged suitable for DPC therapy, and pregnant patients were excluded. Total RNA was extracted from unfractionated whole blood collected in Tempus Blood RNA tubes. The library was made by RACE. Reads for this sample came from a NextSeq 500. Library preparation attached unique molecular identifiers to individual cDNA molecules for quantitative, reproducible TCR counting. For every blood RNA sample, sequencing covered both the TCR alpha and TCR beta chains. On the study's bioinformatics: Samples had a median of 95,638 TCRs, with a range from about 23,224 to 750,000. V, J and CDR3 annotation of the TCR reads was performed with the Decombinator software suite. To make PS versus PT1 abundance plots, every sample was subsampled to the same number of TCRs (28,000). TCRs were defined as expanded if absent before sensitization and observed at least eight times at the 2-week time point. The public reads were quality trimmed at Q25 with fastp and then assembled into clones with MiXCR by TCRdb, keeping productive beta chains. Rows merge per CDR3 protein into single entries with the most common DNA and genes. What appears here as the V and J calls and clone size reflects TCRdb's work, not the paper's. The sample contains about 80,000 distinct CDR3 sequences, roughly 15% of them found a single time. The ten largest make up over 3.5% of the sample.

Trimming removed 4 bases from V and 2 bases from J; the gene matches leave 11 bases unexplained. From the cysteine through the phenylalanine, the CDR3 covers 16 amino acids. Just CDR3 DNA is preserved here, 48 bases in frame from base 1. CDR1 and CDR2 were assigned from the germline V gene (reference sequence) as PRHDT and FYEKMQ. The sequence links TRBV13 to TRBJ2-7; 7 middle bases align to TRBD1. This clonotype was sampled from a woman between 45 and 60 years old with alopecia areata. Some clones in this sample may be carry-over from other donors' samples. This specimen consisted of whole blood, obtained in connection with sensitization to the hapten diphenylcyclopropenone (DPC). The DNA sequence is as follows: TGTGCCAGCAGCTCACCCCTCGGGACAGCAGCCTACGAGCAGTACTTC. The encoded protein is CASSSPLGTAAYEQYF.